This TCR beta chain was recorded in a study of blood T cells in healthy people across ages. Whole-study results and caveats: The study found more naive CD4+ cells and higher diversity in long-lived than aged donors. With age, beta diversity per million T cells declined roughly linearly, significantly by around 43.

It was with a sample-barcoded 5' primer and a J-beta primer mix that a second PCR of roughly 7 to 12 cycles was run. TCRdb used MiXCR to reprocess the 5' RACE reads, holding one entry per CDR3 protein. The table has about 1.7 million distinct CDR3 sequences, roughly 27% seen once; the top ten hold 6.5% to 8.5%. Germline CDR1 is DFQATT and CDR2 is SNEGSKA (reference sequence). Losses at the gene ends were 3 bases for V and 5 bases for J; bases not matched to a gene: 8. The CDR3 runs to 15 residues. This clonotype was picked up many times. Its matching antigen is unknown. The sequenced sample was blood. The chain carries TRBV20-1 and TRBJ2-3; 10 bases map to TRBD2. The TCR comes from a woman aged 30 to 39 in good health. CDR3 bases: TGCAGTGCTAGGGTCCTAGCGGGAGCTGAAGATACGCAGTATTTT. It yields the protein CSARVLAGAEDTQYF.